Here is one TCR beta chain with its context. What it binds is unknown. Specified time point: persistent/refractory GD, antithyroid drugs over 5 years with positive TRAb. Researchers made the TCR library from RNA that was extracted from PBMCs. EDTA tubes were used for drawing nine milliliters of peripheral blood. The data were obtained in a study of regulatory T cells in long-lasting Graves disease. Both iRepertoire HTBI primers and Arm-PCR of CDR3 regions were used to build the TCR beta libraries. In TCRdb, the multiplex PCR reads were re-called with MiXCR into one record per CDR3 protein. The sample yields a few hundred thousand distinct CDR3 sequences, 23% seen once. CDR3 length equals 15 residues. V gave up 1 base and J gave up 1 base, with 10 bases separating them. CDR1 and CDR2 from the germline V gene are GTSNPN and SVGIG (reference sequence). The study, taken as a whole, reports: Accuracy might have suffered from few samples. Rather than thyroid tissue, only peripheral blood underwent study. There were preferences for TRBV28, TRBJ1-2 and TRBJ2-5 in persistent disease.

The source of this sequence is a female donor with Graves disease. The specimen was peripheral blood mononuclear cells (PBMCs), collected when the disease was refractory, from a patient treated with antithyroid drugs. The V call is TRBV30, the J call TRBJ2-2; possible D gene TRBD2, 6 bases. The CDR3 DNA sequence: TGTGCCTGGAGTGAGCCCGGGAGGAACACCGGGGAGCTGTTTTTT. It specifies CAWSEPGRNTGELFF.